The next 16 T cell receptor beta chains were all read from a single sample in a study of chemoradiotherapy in HPV16-positive cancers. Clones were read by immunoSEQ multiplex PCR, and TCRdb kept only the in-frame ones, dropping some. Counted here are roughly 4,500 clones, 70% to 85% occurring once; the ten biggest clones make up around 18%. The source material was tumor tissue, sampled from a patient who underwent chemoradiotherapy. The receptors were sampled from a human donor with HPV-associated anogenital cancer.

The genes are TRBV28 and TRBJ2-7; 9 nucleotides line up with TRBD2. Germline CDR1 MDHEN, CDR2 SYDVKM. The V segment lost 5 bases and the J segment 5 bases; nucleotides outside the gene matches: 7. CDR3 length: 14 residues. This chain's CDR3 is CASSLIAGAHEQYF. The CDR3 bases are TGTGCCAGCAGTCTAATAGCGGGAGCCCACGAGCAGTACTTC.

The rearrangement uses TRBV14 and TRBJ2-2, with TRBD1 identical over 8 bases. Germline CDR1 and CDR2: SGHDN and FVKESK. The V gene end was trimmed by 1 base and the J gene end by 4 bases; junction bases not matched to a gene: 8. This CDR3 spans 17 amino acids. CDR3 sequence: CASSQANRGYGTGELFF. CDR3 DNA sequence: TGTGCCAGCAGCCAAGCAAACAGGGGGTACGGCACCGGGGAGCTGTTTTTT. Based on the CDR3 plus reference TRBV14 and TRBJ2-2, the full variable domain is EAGVTQFPSHSVIEKGQTVTLRCDPISGHDNLYWYRRVMGKEIKFLLHFVKESKQDESGMPNNRFLAERTGGTYSTLKVQPAELEDSGVYFCASSQANRGYGTGELFFGEGSRLTVL.

The chain uses TRBV15 and TRBJ2-7; D remains unclear. The V and J ends lost 2 bases and 0 bases respectively, with 20 bases between them. CDR3 length: 18 amino acids. The germline V gene encodes CDR1 LNHNV and CDR2 YYDKDF (reference sequence). CDR3 region: CATSRKIDGISSSYEQYF. The CDR3, as DNA: TGTGCCACCAGCAGAAAAATTGACGGAATATCGAGCTCCTACGAGCAGTACTTC.

This chain connects TRBV7-2 to TRBJ2-7; 9 bases line up with TRBD1. CDR1 and CDR2 from the germline V gene are SGHTA and FQGNSA. The V segment lost 5 bases and the J segment 3 bases; nucleotides outside the gene matches: 8. The CDR3 runs 15 residues. The CDR3 DNA reads TGTGCCAGCAGCCCCACGGCGGGACAGGGCTACGAGCAGTACTTC. This sequence encodes CASSPTAGQGYEQYF.

The V and J genes are TRBV11-2 and TRBJ2-7, with D possibly TRBD1 on 6 matching bases. The CDR3 covers 12 residues. CDR1 is SGHAT, CDR2 FQNNGV, per germline. The ends were cut back, 5 bases at V and 10 bases at J, with 15 bases in the middle. The CDR3 DNA sequence: TGTGCCAGCAGCGTAGGTACAGGGCGTCAGTACTTC. Residues: CASSVGTGRQYF.

The chain recombines TRBV9 with TRBJ2-1; D may match TRBD1 or TRBD2 (6 bases each). Between the trimmed V and J ends, which lost 5 bases and 6 bases, there was a span of 9 bases. CDR3 size: 12 residues. Germline CDR1 SGDLS, CDR2 YYNGEE. CDR3 in DNA: TGTGCCAGCAGTGGAGGGGGCAATGAGCAGTTCTTC. Amino acids: CASSGGGNEQFF.

This clone was recorded only once. CDR3 in amino acids: CASSLATSGVSYEQYF. Written as DNA, the CDR3 is TGCGCCAGCAGCTTGGCTACTAGCGGCGTATCCTACGAGCAGTACTTC. The rearrangement joins TRBV5-1 to TRBJ2-7, with 8 bases lining up with TRBD2. This CDR3 region has 16 residues. J lost 1 base, V lost 0 bases, and 6 bases had no gene match. Germline CDR1 reads SGHRS; CDR2 reads YFSETQ.

This clone appeared a single time. CDR3 coding DNA: TGTGCCAGCAGCGCGACAGGGAACGTGAACACTGAAGCTTTCTTT. As protein: CASSATGNVNTEAFF. This chain joins TRBV7-8 and TRBJ1-1; 7 nucleotides agree with TRBD1. There are 15 residues in the CDR3. Germline V gene lookup returns CDR1 SGHVS and CDR2 FQNEAQ. V lost 5 bases, J lost 0 bases, and 6 bases stayed unmatched.

The V gene is TRBV5-1, the J gene TRBJ2-3; the match to TRBD2 covers 9 bases. This CDR3 is 17 amino acids long. Trimming took 0 bases from V and 5 from J; bases not matched to a gene: 10. Germline V CDR1 and CDR2: SGHRS, YFSETQ. Here the CDR3 reads CASSLESSGGGGDTQYF. The DNA for the CDR3 is TGCGCCAGCAGCTTGGAGAGTAGCGGGGGTGGGGGAGATACGCAGTATTTT.

The J gene is TRBJ1-2, the V gene TRBV6-6; 10 bases are a match to TRBD1. The CDR3 is 16 amino acids. V shed 2 bases and J 3 bases; nucleotides not matched to a gene: 6. Germline V lookup: CDR1 MNHNY, CDR2 SVGAGI (reference sequence). CDR3 residues: CASSYHRDRGDYGYTF. DNA of the CDR3: TGTGCCAGCAGTTACCACCGGGACAGGGGTGACTATGGCTACACCTTC.

In this sample, this clone turned up once. The J gene is TRBJ2-7, the V gene TRBV28; D assignment may be TRBD1 or TRBD2 (5 bases each). In germline, CDR1 is MDHEN, CDR2 SYDVKM. This CDR3 has 14 amino acids. Trimming took off 4 bases at V and 3 bases at J, with 13 bases between the two ends. CDR3 coding DNA: TGTGCCAGCAGTTCCGGGACCCTGAACTACGAGCAGTACTTC. Amino acids: CASSSGTLNYEQYF.

V and J are TRBV2 and TRBJ2-5; D is uncertain. This CDR3 spans 13 amino acids. Germline V gene data show CDR1 as SNHLY and CDR2 as FYNNEI. Trimming left V 6 bases short and J 2 bases short, with 10 bases between. The CDR3 region has the DNA TGTGCCAGCAGATTCGGCAGTCAAGAGACCCAGTACTTC. This codes for CASRFGSQETQYF.

The chain carries TRBV7-8 and TRBJ2-3; weak D call: TRBD2 (6 bases). Trimming stripped 3 bases from V and 3 bases from J, with 13 bases between. CDR1 and CDR2 (germline): SGHVS, FQNEAQ. The CDR3 is made up of 15 amino acids. The CDR3 DNA reads TGTGCCAGCAGCTTTAGACGCGGGGCTACAGATACGCAGTATTTT. Its protein product is CASSFRRGATDTQYF. Combining the CDR3 with reference TRBV7-8 and TRBJ2-3 gives the whole variable domain GAGVSQSPRYKVAKRGQDVALRCDPISGHVSLFWYQQALGQGPEFLTYFQNEAQLDKSGLPSDRFFAERPEGSVSTLKIQRTQQEDSAVYLCASSFRRGATDTQYFGPGTRLTVL.

V gene TRBV5-4 combines with J gene TRBJ2-3, with TRBD1 matching over 9 bases. The CDR3 covers 15 residues. Germline CDR1 SGHNT, CDR2 YYREEE (reference sequence). Germline trimming cut 4 bases from V and 5 bases from J; bases unmatched to any gene: 8. The CDR3 DNA sequence: TGTGCCAGCAGCCTATGGGGACAGGGTAAAGATACGCAGTATTTT. This encodes CASSLWGQGKDTQYF.

The rearrangement uses TRBV30 and TRBJ2-7, with 9 bases fitting TRBD1. The CDR3 runs 13 residues. V gave up 3 bases and J gave up 4 bases; unmatched junction bases: 4. The germline V gene encodes CDR1 GTSNPN and CDR2 SVGIG (reference sequence). The CDR3 here is CAWRTGGTYEQYF. For the CDR3, the DNA is TGTGCCTGGAGGACAGGGGGTACGTACGAGCAGTACTTC.

This clone was seen more than once but under ten times. CDR3 in DNA: TGTGCCAGCAGTGAAGGTGCATTTGAAAAACTGTTTTTT. Encoded protein: CASSEGAFEKLFF. V usage is TRBV25-1 and J usage is TRBJ1-4; D remains unclear. The V gene lost 2 bases and the J gene lost 7 bases, with 8 bases spanning the gap. The CDR3 has 13 amino acids. The germline gives CDR1 MGHDK, CDR2 SYGVNS.